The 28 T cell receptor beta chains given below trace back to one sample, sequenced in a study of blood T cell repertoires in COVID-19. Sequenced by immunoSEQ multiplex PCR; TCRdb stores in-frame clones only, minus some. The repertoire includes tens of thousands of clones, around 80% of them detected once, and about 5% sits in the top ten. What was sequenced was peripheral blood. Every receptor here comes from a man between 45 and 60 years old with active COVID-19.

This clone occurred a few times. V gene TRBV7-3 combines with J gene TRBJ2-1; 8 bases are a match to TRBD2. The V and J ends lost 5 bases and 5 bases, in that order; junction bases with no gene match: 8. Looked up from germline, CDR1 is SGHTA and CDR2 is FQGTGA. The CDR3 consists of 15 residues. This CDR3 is CASSPSGLNNNEQFF. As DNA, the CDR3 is TGTGCCAGCAGCCCTAGCGGGCTCAATAACAATGAGCAGTTCTTC.

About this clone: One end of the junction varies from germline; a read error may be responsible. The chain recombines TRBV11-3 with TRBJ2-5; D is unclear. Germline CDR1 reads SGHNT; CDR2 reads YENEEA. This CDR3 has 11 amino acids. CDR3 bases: TGTGCCAGCAGCCCCCAAGAGGCCCAGTACTTC. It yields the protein CASSPQEAQYF.

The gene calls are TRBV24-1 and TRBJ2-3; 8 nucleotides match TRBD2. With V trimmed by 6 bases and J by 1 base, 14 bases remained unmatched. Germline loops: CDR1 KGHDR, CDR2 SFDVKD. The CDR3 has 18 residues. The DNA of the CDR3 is TGTGCCACCAGTTCCTCTGCGGGGGGTCCATATCGCACAGATACGCAGTATTTT. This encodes CATSSSAGGPYRTDTQYF.

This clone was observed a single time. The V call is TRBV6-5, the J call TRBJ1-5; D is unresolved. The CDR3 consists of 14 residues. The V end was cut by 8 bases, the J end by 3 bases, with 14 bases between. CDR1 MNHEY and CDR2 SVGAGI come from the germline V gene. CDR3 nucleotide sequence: TGTGCCAGCGCTGAGGTAGAACCCAATCAGCCCCAGCATTTT. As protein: CASAEVEPNQPQHF.

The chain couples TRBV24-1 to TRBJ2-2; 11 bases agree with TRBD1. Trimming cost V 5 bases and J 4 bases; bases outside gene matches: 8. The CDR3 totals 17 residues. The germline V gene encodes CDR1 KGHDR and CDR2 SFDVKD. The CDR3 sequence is CATSAVAGTGGTGELFF. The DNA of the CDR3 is TGTGCCACCAGTGCCGTAGCGGGGACAGGGGGCACCGGGGAGCTGTTTTTT.

The chain's CDR3 is CASQQGANEKLFF. The CDR3 nucleotides are TGCGCCAGCCAACAGGGGGCGAACGAAAAACTGTTTTTT. The chain couples TRBV5-1 to TRBJ1-4; 9 positions match TRBD1. The germline CDR1 and CDR2 sequences are SGHRS and YFSETQ. The length of the CDR3 is 13 residues. V shed 7 bases, J shed 8 bases, and the junction held 6 bases outside the gene matches.

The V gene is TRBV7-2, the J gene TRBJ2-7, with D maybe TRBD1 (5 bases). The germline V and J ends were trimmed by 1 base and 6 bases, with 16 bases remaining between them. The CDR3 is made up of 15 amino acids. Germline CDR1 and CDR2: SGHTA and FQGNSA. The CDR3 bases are TGTGCCAGCAGCTTAGAGGCAGGGAAGTGGGTCGAGCAGTACTTC. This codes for CASSLEAGKWVEQYF. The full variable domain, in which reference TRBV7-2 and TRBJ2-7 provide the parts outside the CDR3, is GAGVSQSPSNKVTEKGKDVELRCDPISGHTALYWYRQSLGQGLEFLIYFQGNSAPDKSGLPSDRFSAERTGGSVSTLTIQRTQQEDSAVYLCASSLEAGKWVEQYFGPGTRLTVT.

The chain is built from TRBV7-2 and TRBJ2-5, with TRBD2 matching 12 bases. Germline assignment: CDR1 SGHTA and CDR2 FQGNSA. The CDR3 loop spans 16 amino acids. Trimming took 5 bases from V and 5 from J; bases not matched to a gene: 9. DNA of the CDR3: TGTGCCAGCAGCCAATGGACTAGCGGGGAGGGGGAGACCCAGTACTTC. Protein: CASSQWTSGEGETQYF.

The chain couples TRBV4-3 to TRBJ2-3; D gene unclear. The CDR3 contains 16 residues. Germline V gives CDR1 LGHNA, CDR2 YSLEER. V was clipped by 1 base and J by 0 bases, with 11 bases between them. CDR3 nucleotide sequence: TGCGCCAGCAGCCAAGCAGAGACGACTAGCACAGATACGCAGTATTTT. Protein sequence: CASSQAETTSTDTQYF.

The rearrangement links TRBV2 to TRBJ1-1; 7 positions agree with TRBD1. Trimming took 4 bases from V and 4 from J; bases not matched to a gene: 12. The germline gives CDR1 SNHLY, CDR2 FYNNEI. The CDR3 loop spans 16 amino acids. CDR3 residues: CASSGKRGRMGTEAFF. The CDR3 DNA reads TGTGCCAGCAGTGGAAAAAGGGGGCGCATGGGCACTGAAGCTTTCTTT.

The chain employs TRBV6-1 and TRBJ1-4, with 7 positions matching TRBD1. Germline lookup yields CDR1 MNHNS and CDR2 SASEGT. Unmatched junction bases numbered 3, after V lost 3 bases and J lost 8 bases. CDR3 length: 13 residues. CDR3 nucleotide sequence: TGTGCCAGCAGTGAGACCAGGGGGGAAAAACTGTTTTTT. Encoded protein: CASSETRGEKLFF.

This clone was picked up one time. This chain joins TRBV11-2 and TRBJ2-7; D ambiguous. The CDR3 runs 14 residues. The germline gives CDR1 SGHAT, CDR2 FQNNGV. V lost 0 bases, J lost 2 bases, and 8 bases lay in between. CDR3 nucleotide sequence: TGTGCCAGCAGCTTAGAAGTCCTAGCCTACGAGCAGTACTTC. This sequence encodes CASSLEVLAYEQYF.

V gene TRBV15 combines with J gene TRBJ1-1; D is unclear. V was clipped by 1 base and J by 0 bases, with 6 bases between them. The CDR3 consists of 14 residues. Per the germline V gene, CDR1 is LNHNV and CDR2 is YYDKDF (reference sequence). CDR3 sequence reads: CATSRGGVNTEAFF. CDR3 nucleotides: TGTGCCACCAGCAGAGGGGGAGTGAACACTGAAGCTTTCTTT.

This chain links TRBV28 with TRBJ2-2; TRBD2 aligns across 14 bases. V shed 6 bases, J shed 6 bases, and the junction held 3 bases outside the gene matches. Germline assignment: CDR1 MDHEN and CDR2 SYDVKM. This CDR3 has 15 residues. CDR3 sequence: CASRTGLAGAGELFF. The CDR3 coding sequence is TGTGCCAGCAGAACGGGACTAGCGGGAGCCGGGGAGCTGTTTTTT.

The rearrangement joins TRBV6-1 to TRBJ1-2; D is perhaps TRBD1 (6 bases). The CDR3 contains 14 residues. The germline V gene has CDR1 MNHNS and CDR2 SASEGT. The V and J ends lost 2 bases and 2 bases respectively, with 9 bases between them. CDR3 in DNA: TGTGCCAGCAGTGAACCAGGGGCGAACTATGGCTACACCTTC. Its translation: CASSEPGANYGYTF.

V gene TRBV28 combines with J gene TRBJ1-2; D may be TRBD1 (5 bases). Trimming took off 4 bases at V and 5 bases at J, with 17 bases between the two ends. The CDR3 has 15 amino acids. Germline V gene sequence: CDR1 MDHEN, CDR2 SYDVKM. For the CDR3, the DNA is TGTGCCAGCAGTTCACCCATCCTCAGGGTTTATGGCTACACCTTC. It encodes CASSSPILRVYGYTF.

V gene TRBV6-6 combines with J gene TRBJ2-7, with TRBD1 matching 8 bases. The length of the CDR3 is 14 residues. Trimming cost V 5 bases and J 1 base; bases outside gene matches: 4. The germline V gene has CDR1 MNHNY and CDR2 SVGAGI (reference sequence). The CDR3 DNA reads TGTGCCAGCAGTAAAGACAGGGGTTCCTACGAGCAGTACTTC. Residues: CASSKDRGSYEQYF.

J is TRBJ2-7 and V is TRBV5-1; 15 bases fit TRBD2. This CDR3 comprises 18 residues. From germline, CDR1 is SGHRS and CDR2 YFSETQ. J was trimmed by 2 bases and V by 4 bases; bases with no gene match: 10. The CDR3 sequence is CASSLGLAGGDLTYEQYF. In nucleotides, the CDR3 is TGCGCCAGCAGCCTCGGACTAGCGGGAGGGGACCTAACCTACGAGCAGTACTTC.

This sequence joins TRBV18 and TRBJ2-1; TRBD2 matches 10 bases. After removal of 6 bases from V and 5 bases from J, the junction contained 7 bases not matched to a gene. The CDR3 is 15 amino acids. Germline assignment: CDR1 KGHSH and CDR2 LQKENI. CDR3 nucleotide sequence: TGTGCCAGCTCCCAAAGCGGGAGGGCTCACAATGAGCAGTTCTTC. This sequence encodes CASSQSGRAHNEQFF.

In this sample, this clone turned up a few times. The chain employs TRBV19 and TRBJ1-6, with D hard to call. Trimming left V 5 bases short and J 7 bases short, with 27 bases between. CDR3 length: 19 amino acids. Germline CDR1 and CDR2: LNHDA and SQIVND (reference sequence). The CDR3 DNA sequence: TGTGCCAGTAGTCCCTCGGGGAGGGTCGCGCCTGCAAGGAATTCACCCCTCCACTTT. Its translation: CASSPSGRVAPARNSPLHF. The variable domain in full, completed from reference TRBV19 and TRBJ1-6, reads DGGITQSPKYLFRKEGQNVTLSCEQNLNHDAMYWYRQDPGQGLRLIYYSQIVNDFQKGDIAEGYSVSREKKESFPLTVTSAQKNPTAFYLCASSPSGRVAPARNSPLHFGNGTRLTVT.

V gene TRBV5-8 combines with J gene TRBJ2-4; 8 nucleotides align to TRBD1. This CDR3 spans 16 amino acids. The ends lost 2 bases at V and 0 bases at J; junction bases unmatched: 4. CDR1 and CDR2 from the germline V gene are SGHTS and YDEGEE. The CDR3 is CASSFDRGLAKNIQYF. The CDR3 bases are TGTGCCAGCAGCTTCGACAGGGGCCTAGCCAAAAACATTCAGTACTTC.

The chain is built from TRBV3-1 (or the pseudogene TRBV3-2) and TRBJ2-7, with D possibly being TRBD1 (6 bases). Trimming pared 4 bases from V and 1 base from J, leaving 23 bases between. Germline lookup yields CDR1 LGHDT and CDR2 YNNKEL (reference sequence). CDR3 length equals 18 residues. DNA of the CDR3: TGTGCCAGCAGCCCGACCGGGACATTCGCGAGGGGGTCCTACGAGCAGTACTTC. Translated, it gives CASSPTGTFARGSYEQYF.

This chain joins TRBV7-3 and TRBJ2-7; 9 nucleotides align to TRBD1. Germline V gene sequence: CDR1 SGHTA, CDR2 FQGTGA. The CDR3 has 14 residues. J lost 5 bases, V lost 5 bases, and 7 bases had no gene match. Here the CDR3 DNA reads TGTGCCAGCAGCGAAGGGACAGGGCTCGACGAGCAGTACTTC. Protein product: CASSEGTGLDEQYF.

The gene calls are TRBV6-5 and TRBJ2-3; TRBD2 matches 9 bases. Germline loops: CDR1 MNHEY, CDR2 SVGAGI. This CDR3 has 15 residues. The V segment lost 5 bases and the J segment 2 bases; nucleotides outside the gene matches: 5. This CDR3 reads CASSLASGNTDTQYF. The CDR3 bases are TGTGCCAGCAGTCTGGCTAGCGGGAACACAGATACGCAGTATTTT.

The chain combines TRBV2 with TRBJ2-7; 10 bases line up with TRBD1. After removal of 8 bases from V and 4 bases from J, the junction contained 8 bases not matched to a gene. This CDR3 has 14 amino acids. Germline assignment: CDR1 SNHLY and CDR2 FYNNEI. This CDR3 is CASSRDRGLYEQYF. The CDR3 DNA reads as TGTGCCAGCTCCCGGGACAGGGGACTGTACGAGCAGTACTTC.

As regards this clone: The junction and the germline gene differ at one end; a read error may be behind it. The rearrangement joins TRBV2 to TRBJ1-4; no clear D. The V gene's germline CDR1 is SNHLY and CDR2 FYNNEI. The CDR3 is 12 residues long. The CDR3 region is CASSEALGQVLF. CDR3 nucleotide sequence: TGTGCCAGCAGTGAAGCGCTTGGGCAGGTTCTTTTT. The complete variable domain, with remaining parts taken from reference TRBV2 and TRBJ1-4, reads EPEVTQTPSHQVTQMGQEVILRCVPISNHLYFYWYRQILGQKVEFLVSFYNNEISEKSEIFDDQFSVERPDGSNFTLKIRSTKLEDSAMYFCASSEALGQVLFGSGTQLSVL.

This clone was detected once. The CDR3 sequence is CASSQAIGNTIYF. DNA for the CDR3: TGCGCCAGCAGCCAAGCAATCGGAAACACCATATATTTT. The chain carries TRBV4-3 and TRBJ1-3; the D is unclear. V lost 1 base to trimming and J lost 4 bases, with 5 bases between them. The CDR3 length is 13 residues. Per the germline V gene, CDR1 is LGHNA and CDR2 is YSLEER.

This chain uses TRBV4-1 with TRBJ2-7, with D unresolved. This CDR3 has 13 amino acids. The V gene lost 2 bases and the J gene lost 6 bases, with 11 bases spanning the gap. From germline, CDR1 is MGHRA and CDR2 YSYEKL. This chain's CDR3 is CASSQFPAAEQYF. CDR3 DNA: TGCGCCAGCAGCCAATTTCCTGCGGCCGAGCAGTACTTC.